The present T cell receptor (beta chain) was sequenced within a study of T cell responses to AZD1222 COVID-19 vaccine. Per germline, CDR1 LNHDA and CDR2 SQIVND (reference sequence). The V gene end was trimmed by 11 bases and the J gene end by 1 base; junction bases not matched to a gene: 7. The CDR3 loop spans 14 amino acids. Measured with immunoSEQ multiplex PCR; TCRdb has only the in-frame clones, and not every one. The top ten clones hold about 1.3% of a sample with about 79,000 clones, 80% to 90% of them seen once. As to this clone: Its specificity is unknown.

Regarding the study as a whole: The study found vaccine-associated CD4 TCRs spanning spike, dominant at 160-218 and 743-854. Two AZD1222 doses significantly raised spike-specific TCR breadth and depth over controls.

The receptor was derived from an adult who received the AZD1222 COVID-19 vaccine. The sequencing here drew on peripheral blood, taken 28 days after the second AZD1222 dose. This chain joins TRBV19 and TRBJ2-2; TRBD1 agrees at 7 bases. CDR3 region: CASKGQLNTGELFF. The DNA of the CDR3 is TGTGCCTCGAAGGGACAGTTGAACACCGGGGAGCTGTTTTTT.